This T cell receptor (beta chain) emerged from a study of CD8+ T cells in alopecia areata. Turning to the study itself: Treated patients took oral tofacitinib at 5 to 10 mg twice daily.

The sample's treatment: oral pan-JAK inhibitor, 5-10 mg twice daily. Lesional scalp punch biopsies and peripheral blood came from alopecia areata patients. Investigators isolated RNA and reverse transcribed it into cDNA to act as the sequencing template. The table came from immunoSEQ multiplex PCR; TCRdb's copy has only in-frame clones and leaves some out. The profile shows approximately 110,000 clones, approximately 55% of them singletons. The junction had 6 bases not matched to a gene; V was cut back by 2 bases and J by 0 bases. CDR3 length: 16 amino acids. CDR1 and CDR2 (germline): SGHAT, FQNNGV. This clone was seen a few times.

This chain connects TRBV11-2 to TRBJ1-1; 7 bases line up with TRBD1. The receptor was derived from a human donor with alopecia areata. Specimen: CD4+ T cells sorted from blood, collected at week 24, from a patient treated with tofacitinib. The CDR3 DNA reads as TGTGCCAGCAGCTTAAGGTTCGGGACAGTGAACACTGAAGCTTTCTTT. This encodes CASSLRFGTVNTEAFF.